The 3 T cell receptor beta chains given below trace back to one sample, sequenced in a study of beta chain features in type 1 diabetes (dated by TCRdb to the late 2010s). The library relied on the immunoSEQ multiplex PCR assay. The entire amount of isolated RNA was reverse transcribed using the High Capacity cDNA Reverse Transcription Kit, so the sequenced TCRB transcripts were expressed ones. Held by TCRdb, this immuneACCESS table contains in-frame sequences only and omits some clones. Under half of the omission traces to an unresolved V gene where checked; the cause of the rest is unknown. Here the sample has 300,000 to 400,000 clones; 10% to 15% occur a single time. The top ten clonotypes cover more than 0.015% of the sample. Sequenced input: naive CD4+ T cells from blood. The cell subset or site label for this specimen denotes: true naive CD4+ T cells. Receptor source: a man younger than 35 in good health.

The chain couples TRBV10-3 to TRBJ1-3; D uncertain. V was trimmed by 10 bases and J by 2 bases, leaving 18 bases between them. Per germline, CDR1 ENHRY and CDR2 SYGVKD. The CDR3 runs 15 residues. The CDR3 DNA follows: TGTGCCACGGCCGGTTTCGGGGATGCTGGAAACACCATATATTTT. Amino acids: CATAGFGDAGNTIYF.

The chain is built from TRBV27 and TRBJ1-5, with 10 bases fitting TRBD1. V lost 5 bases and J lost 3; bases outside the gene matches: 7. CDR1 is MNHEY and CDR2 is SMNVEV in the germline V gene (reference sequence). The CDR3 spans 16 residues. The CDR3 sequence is CASSQGTGANNQPQHF. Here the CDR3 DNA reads TGTGCCAGCAGTCAGGGGACAGGGGCCAACAATCAGCCCCAGCATTTT.

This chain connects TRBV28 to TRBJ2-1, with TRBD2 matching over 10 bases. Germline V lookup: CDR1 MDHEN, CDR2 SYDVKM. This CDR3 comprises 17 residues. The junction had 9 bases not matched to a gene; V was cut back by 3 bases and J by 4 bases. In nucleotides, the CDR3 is TGTGCCAGCAGTTTGTCTAGCGGGAGACCAGTATACAATGAGCAGTTCTTC. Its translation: CASSLSSGRPVYNEQFF.